This T cell receptor (beta chain) is from a study of T-cell reconstitution after alpha-beta-depleted transplantation in children. Study-wide findings and caveats: In some patients, recipient T cells and intrathymic progenitors surviving conditioning explained high day-60 diversity. A year had passed since transplant, and T-cell counts and diversity by then came mostly from newly produced T cells. About two months after transplant, alpha-beta T cells reportedly came from several hundred expanded graft clones.

Unique molecular identifiers were incorporated during preparation of the TCRbeta library. TCRdb fed the PCR reads into MiXCR, producing one record per CDR3 protein. The sample lists some 550,000 distinct CDR3 sequences, under 30% occurring once. Between the trimmed V and J ends, which lost 4 bases and 6 bases, there was a span of 6 bases. There are 11 residues in the CDR3. The germline CDR1 and CDR2 sequences are SGHTS and YDEGEE. This clonotype came up a few times. Its antigen is currently unknown. The sample in question was PBMCs, mostly from graft donor cells, obtained 360 days after TCRalphabeta/CD19-depleted stem cell transplant. This TCR was sampled from a boy under two years old who had a stem cell transplant for acute myeloid leukemia, so the T cells may come from the graft donor. This chain joins TRBV5-8 and TRBJ2-3; D is unresolved. CDR3 coding DNA: TGTGCCAGCAGCGTGGTGGATACGCAGTATTTT. Protein: CASSVVDTQYF.